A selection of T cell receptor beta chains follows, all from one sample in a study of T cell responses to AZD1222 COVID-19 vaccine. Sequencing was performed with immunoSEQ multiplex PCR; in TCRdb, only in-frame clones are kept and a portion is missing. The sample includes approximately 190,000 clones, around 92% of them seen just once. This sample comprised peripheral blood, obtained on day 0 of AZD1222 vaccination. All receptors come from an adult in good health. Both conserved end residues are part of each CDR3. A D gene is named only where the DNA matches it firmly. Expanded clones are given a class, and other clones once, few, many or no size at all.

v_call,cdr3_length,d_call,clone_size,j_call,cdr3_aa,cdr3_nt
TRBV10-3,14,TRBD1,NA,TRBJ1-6,CAIRTGQSNSPLHF,TGTGCCATCAGGACGGGACAGTCTAATTCACCCCTCCACTTT
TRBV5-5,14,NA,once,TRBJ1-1,CASSLQGSRTEAFF,TGTGCCAGCAGCCTACAGGGTAGTAGAACTGAAGCTTTCTTT
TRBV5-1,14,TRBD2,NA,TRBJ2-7,CASAPAVAGAEQYF,TGCGCCAGCGCCCCGGCGGTAGCGGGAGCCGAGCAGTACTTC
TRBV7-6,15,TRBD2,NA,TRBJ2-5,CASSLEAGGQETQYF,TGTGCCAGCAGCTTGGAGGCGGGGGGCCAAGAGACCCAGTACTTC
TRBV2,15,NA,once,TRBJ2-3,CASTGQHLRTDTQYF,TGTGCCAGCACAGGACAGCACCTTAGGACAGATACGCAGTATTTT
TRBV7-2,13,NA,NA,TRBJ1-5,CASSHSPNQPQHF,TGTGCCAGCAGCCATTCCCCAAATCAGCCCCAGCATTTT
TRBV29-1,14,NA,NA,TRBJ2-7,CSVDGRGPSYEQYF,TGCAGCGTTGATGGCAGGGGACCATCCTACGAGCAGTACTTC
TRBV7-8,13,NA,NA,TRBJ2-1,CASSLAPRNEQFF,TGTGCCAGCAGCTTAGCGCCCCGGAATGAGCAGTTCTTC
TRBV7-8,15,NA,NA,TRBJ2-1,CASRIRLGVNNEQFF,TGTGCCAGCAGAATACGGCTAGGGGTTAACAATGAGCAGTTCTTC
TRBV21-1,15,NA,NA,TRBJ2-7,CASSKGLPCPYEQYF,TGTGCCAGCAGCAAAGGGCTCCCTTGTCCCTACGAGCAGTACTTC
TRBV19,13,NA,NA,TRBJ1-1,CASSDRPNTEAFF,TGTGCCAGTAGCGACAGGCCGAACACTGAAGCTTTCTTT
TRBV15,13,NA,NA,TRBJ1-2,CATSRGGGDGYTF,TGTGCCACCAGCAGAGGGGGGGGCGATGGCTACACCTTC
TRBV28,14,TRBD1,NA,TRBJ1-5,CASSSLGQGPPQHF,TGTGCCAGCAGCTCACTGGGACAGGGACCGCCCCAGCATTTT
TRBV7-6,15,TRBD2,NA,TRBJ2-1,CASSLALAGGNEQFF,TGTGCCAGCAGCTTAGCTCTAGCGGGAGGCAATGAGCAGTTCTTC
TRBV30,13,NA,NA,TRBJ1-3,CAWTGPRGNTIYF,TGTGCCTGGACTGGCCCTCGAGGAAACACCATATATTTT
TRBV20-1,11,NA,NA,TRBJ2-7,CSAFKIAEQYF,TGCAGTGCTTTTAAAATCGCCGAGCAGTACTTC
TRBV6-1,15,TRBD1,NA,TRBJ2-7,CASSERDRGWYEQYF,TGTGCCAGCAGTGAAAGGGACAGGGGGTGGTACGAGCAGTACTTC
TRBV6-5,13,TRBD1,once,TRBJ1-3,CASTRTGENTIYF,TGTGCCAGCACCAGAACAGGGGAAAACACCATATATTTT
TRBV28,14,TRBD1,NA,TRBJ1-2,CASSLTGTGGGYTF,TGTGCCAGCAGTCTGACCGGGACAGGAGGTGGCTACACCTTC
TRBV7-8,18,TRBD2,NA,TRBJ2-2,CASSQSERGYANTGELFF,TGTGCCAGCAGCCAGTCCGAGCGGGGTTACGCGAACACCGGGGAGCTGTTTTTT
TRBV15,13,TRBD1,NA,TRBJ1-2,CATSVTGVDGYTF,TGTGCCACCAGCGTGACAGGGGTTGATGGCTACACCTTC
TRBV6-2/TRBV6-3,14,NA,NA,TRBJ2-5,CASSYMRPQETQYF,TGTGCCAGCAGTTATATGAGACCCCAAGAGACCCAGTACTTC
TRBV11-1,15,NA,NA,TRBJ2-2,CASSSSWGNTGELFF,TGTGCCAGCAGCTCGTCGTGGGGTAACACCGGGGAGCTGTTTTTT
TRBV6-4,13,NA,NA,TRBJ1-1,CASSWYVNTEAFF,TGTGCCAGCAGTTGGTATGTGAACACTGAAGCTTTCTTT
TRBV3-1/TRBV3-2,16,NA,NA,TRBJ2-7,CASSQDKLAGVDEQYF,TGTGCCAGCAGCCAAGATAAGCTAGCTGGAGTTGACGAGCAGTACTTC
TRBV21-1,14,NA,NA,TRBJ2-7,CASSFRDYHYEQYF,TGTGCCAGCAGCTTCCGGGACTACCACTACGAGCAGTACTTC
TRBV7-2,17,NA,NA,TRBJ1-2,CASSLDRGLGANYGYTF,TGTGCCAGCAGCTTAGATCGGGGATTGGGAGCTAACTATGGCTACACCTTC
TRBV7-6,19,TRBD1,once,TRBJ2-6,CASRTPPGQGLSGANVLTF,TGTGCCAGCAGAACCCCACCGGGACAGGGCCTCTCTGGGGCCAACGTCCTGACTTTC
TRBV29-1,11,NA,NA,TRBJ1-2,CSERTSAGYTF,TGCAGCGAACGAACAAGTGCTGGCTACACCTTC